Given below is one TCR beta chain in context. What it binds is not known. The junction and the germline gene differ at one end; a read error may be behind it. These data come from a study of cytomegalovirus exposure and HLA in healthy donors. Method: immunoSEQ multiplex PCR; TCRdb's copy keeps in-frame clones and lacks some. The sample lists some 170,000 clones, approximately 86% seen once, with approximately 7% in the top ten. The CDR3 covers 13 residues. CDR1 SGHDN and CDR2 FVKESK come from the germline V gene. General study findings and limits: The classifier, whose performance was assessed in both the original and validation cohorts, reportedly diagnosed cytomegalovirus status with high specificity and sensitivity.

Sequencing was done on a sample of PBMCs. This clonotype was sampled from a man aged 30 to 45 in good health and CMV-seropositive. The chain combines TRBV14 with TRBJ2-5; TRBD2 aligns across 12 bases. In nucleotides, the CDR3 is TGTGCCAGCAGCCAGACTAGCGGGGGCCCCTACGACTTC. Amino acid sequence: CASSQTSGGPYDF.